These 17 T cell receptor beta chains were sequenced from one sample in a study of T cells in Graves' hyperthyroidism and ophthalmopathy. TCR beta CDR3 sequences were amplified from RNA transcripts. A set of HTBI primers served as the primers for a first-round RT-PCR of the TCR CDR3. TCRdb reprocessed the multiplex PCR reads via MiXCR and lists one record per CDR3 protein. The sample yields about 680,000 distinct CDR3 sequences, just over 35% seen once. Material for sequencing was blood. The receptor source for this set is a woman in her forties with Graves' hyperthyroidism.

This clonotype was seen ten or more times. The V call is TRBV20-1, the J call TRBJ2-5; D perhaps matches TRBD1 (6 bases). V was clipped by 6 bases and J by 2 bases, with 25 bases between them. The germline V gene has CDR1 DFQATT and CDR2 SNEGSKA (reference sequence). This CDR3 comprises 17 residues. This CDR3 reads CSATTLGAEAGQETQYF. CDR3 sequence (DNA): TGCAGTGCCACGACCCTGGGGGCCGAGGCAGGACAAGAGACCCAGTACTTC.

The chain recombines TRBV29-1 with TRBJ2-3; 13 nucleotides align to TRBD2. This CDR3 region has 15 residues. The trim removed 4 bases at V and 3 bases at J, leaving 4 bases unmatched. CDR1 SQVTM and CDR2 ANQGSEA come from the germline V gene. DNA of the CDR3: TGCAGCGTTGGAAGACTAGCGGGAGGAACAGATACGCAGTATTTT. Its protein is CSVGRLAGGTDTQYF.

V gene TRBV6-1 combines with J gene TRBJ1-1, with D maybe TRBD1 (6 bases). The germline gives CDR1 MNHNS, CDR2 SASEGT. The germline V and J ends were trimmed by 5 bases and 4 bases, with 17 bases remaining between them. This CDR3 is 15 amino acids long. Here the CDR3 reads CASSPGVGASTEAFF. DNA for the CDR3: TGTGCCAGCAGTCCCGGGGTGGGGGCGAGCACTGAAGCTTTCTTT.

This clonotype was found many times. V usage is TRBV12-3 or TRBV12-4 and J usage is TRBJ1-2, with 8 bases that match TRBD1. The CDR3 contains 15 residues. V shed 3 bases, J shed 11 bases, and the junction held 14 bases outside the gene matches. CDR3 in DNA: TGTGCCAGCAGTTTCGAATCGTTCCGAGACAGGGGTTACACCTTC. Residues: CASSFESFRDRGYTF.

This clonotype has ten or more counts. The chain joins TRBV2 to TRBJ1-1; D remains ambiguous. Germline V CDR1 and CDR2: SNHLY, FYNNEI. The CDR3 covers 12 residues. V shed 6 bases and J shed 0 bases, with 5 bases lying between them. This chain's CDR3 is CASRRMNTEAFF. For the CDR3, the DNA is TGTGCCAGCAGACGGATGAACACTGAAGCTTTCTTT. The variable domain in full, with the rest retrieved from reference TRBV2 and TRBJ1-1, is EPEVTQTPSHQVTQMGQEVILRCVPISNHLYFYWYRQILGQKVEFLVSFYNNEISEKSEIFDDQFSVERPDGSNFTLKIRSTKLEDSAMYFCASRRMNTEAFFGQGTRLTVV.

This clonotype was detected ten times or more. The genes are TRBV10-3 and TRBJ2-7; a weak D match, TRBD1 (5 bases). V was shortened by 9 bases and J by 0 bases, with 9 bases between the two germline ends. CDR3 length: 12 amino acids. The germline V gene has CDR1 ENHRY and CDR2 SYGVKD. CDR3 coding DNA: TGTGCCATTGCACAGGTCTCCTACGAGCAGTACTTC. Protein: CAIAQVSYEQYF.

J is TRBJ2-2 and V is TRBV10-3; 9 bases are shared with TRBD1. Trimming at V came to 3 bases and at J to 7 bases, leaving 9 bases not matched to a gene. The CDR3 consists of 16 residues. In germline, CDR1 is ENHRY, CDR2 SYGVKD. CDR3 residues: CAISDENRDRDGELFF. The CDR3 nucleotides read TGTGCCATCAGTGACGAAAATCGGGACAGGGACGGGGAGCTGTTTTTT.

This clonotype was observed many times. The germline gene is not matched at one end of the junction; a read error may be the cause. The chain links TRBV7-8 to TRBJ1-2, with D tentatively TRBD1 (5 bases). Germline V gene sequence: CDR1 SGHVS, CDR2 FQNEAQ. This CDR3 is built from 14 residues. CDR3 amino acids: CASSLARGGEGYTF. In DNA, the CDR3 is TGTGCCAGCAGCCTAGCACGCGGGGGAGAAGGCTACACCTTC.

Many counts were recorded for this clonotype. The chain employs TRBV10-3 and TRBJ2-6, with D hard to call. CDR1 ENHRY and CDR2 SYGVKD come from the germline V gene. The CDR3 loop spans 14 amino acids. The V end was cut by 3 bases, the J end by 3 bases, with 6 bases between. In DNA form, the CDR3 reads TGTGCCATCAGTGATTCGGGTGGGGCCAACGTCCTGACTTTC. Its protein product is CAISDSGGANVLTF.

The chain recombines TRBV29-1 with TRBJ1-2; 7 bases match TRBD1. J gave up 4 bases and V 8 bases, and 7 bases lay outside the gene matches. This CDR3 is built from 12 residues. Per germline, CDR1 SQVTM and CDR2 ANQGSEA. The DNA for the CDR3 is TGCAGCAGTTCGGGACAGCTCTATGGCTACACCTTC. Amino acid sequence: CSSSGQLYGYTF.

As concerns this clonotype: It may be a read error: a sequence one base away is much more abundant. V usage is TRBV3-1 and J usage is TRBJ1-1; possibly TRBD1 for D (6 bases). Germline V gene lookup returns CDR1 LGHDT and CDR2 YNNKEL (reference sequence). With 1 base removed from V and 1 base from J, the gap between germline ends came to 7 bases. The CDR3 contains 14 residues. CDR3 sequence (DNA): TGTGCCAGCAGCCAAGGGACAGAGAACACTGAAGCTTTCTTT. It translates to CASSQGTENTEAFF.

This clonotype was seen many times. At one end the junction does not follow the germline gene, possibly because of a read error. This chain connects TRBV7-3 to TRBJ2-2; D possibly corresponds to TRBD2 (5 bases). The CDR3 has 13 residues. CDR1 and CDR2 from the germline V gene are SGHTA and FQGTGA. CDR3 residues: CASSLGLSGELFF. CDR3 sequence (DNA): TGTGCTAGCAGCTTAGGACTTAGCGGGGAGCTGTTTTTT. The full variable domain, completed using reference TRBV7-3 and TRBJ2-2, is GAGVSQTPSNKVTEKGKYVELRCDPISGHTALYWYRQSLGQGPEFLIYFQGTGAADDSGLPNDRFFAVRPEGSVSTLKIQRTERGDSAVYLCASSLGLSGELFFGEGSRLTVL.

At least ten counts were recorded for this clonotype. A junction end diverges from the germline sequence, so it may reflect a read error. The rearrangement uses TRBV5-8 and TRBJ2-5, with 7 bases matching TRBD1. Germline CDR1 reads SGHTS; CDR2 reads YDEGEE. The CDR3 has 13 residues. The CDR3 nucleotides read TGTGCTAGCAGCTTAGACAGGGTAGAGACCCAGTACTTC. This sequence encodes CASSLDRVETQYF.

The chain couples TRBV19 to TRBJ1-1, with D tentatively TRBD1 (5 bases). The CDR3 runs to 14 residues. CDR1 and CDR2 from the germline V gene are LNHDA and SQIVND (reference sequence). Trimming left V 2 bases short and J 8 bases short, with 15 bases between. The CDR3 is CASSITGAYLEAFF. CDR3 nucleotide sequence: TGTGCCAGTAGTATAACCGGGGCCTATCTCGAAGCTTTCTTT.

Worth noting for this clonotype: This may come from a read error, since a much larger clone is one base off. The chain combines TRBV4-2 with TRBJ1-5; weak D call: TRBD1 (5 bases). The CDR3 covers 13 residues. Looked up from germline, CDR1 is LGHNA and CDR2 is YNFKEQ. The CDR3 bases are TGTGCCTGCAGCCGGGGCGCGGAGCAGCCCCAGCATTTT. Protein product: CACSRGAEQPQHF.

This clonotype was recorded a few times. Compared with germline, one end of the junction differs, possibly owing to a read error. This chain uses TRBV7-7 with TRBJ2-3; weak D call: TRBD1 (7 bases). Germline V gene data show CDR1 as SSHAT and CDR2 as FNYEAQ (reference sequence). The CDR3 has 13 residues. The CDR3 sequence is CASSAGGIDTQYF. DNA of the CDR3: TGTGCTAGCAGCGCAGGGGGGATAGATACGCAGTATTTT. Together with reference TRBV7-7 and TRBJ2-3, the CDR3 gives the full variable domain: GAGVSQSPRYKVTKRGQDVTLRCDPISSHATLYWYQQALGQGPEFLTYFNYEAQPDKSGLPSDRFSAERPEGSISTLTIQRTEQRDSAMYRCASSAGGIDTQYFGPGTRLTVL.

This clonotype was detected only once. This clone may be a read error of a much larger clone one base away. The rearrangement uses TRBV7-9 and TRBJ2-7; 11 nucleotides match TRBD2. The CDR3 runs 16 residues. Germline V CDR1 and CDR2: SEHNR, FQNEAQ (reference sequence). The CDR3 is CASSESGTSGTYEQYF. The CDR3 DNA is TGCGCCAGCAGTGAGTCCGGGACTAGCGGAACCTACGAGCAGTACTTC.